A selection of T cell receptor beta chains follows, all from one sample in a study of cytomegalovirus exposure and HLA in healthy donors. The protocol was immunoSEQ multiplex PCR, while the TCRdb copy is restricted to in-frame clones and leaves out a portion. The sample holds approximately 240,000 clones, about 80% seen once. The sample comprised PBMCs. The receptor source for this set is a woman aged 40 to 50 in good health and CMV-seropositive. CDR3s include the opening cysteine and the closing phenylalanine or tryptophan. Fields, in order: J gene, D gene, clone size, V gene, CDR3 protein. A D gene is named only where the DNA matches it firmly. Size values are once, few and many counts, or a class for expanded clones, and some rows have none.

>TRBJ1-6|.|.|TRBV19
CASLIRAGVNSPLHF
>TRBJ2-7|TRBD2|.|TRBV11-3
CASSLRSGSLGEQYF
>TRBJ1-6|TRBD1|.|TRBV2
CASSAQGAGSPLHF
>TRBJ2-7|.|few|TRBV2
CASSGQDTYEQYF
>TRBJ2-6|TRBD1|few|TRBV19
CASSRTGTASGANVLTF
>TRBJ2-1|TRBD2|.|TRBV30
CAWSVVKAGGREQFF
>TRBJ2-3|TRBD2|.|TRBV29-1
CSVTRDYTDTQYF
>TRBJ1-2|TRBD1|.|TRBV29-1
CSVETQTGGGYTF
>TRBJ1-5|TRBD1|.|TRBV2
CASNRDRGLSNQPQHF
>TRBJ2-2|TRBD2|.|TRBV7-2
CASSLLSGGGTGELFF
>TRBJ2-5|TRBD1|.|TRBV4-3
CASSPRPAGTGAPETQYF
>TRBJ2-7|TRBD2|once|TRBV19
CASSKGGLAGFYEQYF
>TRBJ1-1|.|.|TRBV27
CASSPRQMNTEAFF
>TRBJ2-7|TRBD2|once|TRBV13
CASSRTSYPYEQYF
>TRBJ2-1|TRBD1|few|TRBV30
CAWSHRGRASEQFF
>TRBJ1-1|.|.|TRBV7-9
CASSLAQYTEAFF
>TRBJ1-6|TRBD1|.|TRBV5-1
CASSLEPGGGSPLHF
>TRBJ2-3|.|.|TRBV5-6
CASSLLRVVSTDTQYF
>TRBJ2-7|TRBD2|.|TRBV7-2
CASSNRGGGGSSYEQYF
>TRBJ1-1|.|.|TRBV7-3
CASSLYSLGGGTEAFF
>TRBJ2-3|.|.|TRBV5-1
CASSLAGGHRTDTQYF
>TRBJ2-5|TRBD2|.|TRBV7-9
CASNLAGGQETQYF
>TRBJ2-7|.|.|TRBV30
CAAGAGEYEQYF
>TRBJ1-4|TRBD1|.|TRBV7-6
CASSLGRQGNEKLFF
>TRBJ1-1|TRBD1|.|TRBV5-1
CASSPDRRATEAFF
>TRBJ2-1|.|.|TRBV5-1
CASSLDRAKNEQFF
>TRBJ1-1|TRBD1|once|TRBV19
CASSIAQGAVEAFF
>TRBJ1-6|.|.|TRBV7-2
CASSLGSSYNSPLHF
>TRBJ2-1|.|.|TRBV10-3
CAISESLSSYNEQFF
>TRBJ1-1|.|.|TRBV29-1
CSVGDLTAPGENTEAFF
>TRBJ2-1|TRBD1|few|TRBV7-3
CASSLTTGPLSYNEQFF
>TRBJ1-1|TRBD1|few|TRBV6-5
CASRRQGGSTEAFF
>TRBJ2-4|.|.|TRBV7-9
CASSAEGPKGGKNIQYF
>TRBJ1-4|.|.|TRBV5-1
CASSLGWGGEEKLFF
>TRBJ2-1|.|.|TRBV7-3
CASSLGGQGSSSGQFF
>TRBJ1-2|.|few|TRBV5-4
CASSLPGTSGDGYTF
>TRBJ2-1|.|.|TRBV4-2
CASSQAGVRYNEQFF
>TRBJ1-1|.|.|TRBV9
CASSVEGGRTEAFF
>TRBJ1-4|TRBD1|.|TRBV5-1
CASSTGGAGEKLFF
>TRBJ2-2|.|once|TRBV5-1
CASSFQERNTGELFF
>TRBJ2-2|.|.|TRBV9
CASSVYSIGELFF
>TRBJ1-2|.|once|TRBV9
CASSASGVWGYTF
>TRBJ1-2|TRBD1|.|TRBV7-9
CSSSSLGQGALYGYTF
>TRBJ1-1|TRBD1|.|TRBV9
CASSGGDRGFTEAFF
>TRBJ2-7|TRBD1|.|TRBV5-1
CASRVGTGGAYEQYF
>TRBJ2-1|TRBD1|.|TRBV5-1
CASSKGQGAVNEQFF
>TRBJ2-5|.|.|TRBV5-4
CASSLGQRQETQYF
>TRBJ2-7|TRBD2|.|TRBV19
CASRASGGSSYEQYF
>TRBJ1-2|.|few|TRBV6-5
CASSYSRGNVYTF
>TRBJ1-2|.|.|TRBV4-2
CASSQDRQSYGYTF
>TRBJ2-3|TRBD2|.|TRBV5-4
CASFPRLAGVSDTQYF
>TRBJ1-3|.|few|TRBV9
CASSPRMGAMTSGNTIYF
>TRBJ1-1|.|.|TRBV19
CASSAQGNTEAFF
>TRBJ1-1|TRBD1|.|TRBV19
CASSPTGKLVF
>TRBJ2-1|TRBD1|.|TRBV10-3
CAISESGTGASSYNEQFF
>TRBJ2-1|TRBD2|.|TRBV20-1
CSASGRLFQFF
>.|.|few|TRBV6-1
CAFRQEPSYEQYF